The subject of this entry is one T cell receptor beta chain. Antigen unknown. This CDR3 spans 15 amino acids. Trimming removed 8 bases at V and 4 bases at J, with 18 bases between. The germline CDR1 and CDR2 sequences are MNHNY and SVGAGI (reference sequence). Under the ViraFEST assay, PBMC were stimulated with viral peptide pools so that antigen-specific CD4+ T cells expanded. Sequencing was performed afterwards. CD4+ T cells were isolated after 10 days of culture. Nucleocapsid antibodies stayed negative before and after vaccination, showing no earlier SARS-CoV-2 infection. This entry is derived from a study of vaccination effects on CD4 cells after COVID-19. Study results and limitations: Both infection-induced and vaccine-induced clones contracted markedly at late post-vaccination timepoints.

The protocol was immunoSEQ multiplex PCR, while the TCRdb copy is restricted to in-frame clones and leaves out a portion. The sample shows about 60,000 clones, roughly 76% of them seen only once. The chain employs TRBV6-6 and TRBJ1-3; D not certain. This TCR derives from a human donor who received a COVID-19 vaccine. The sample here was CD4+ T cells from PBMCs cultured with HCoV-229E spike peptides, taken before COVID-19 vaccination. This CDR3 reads CASSTMGFGGNTIYF. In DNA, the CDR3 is TGTGCCAGCTCCACCATGGGGTTCGGCGGAAACACCATATATTTT.